The present entry profiles one TCR beta chain with its context. The data derive from a study of cytotoxic CD8 clonotypes in ibrutinib-treated CLL. Trimming took 6 bases from V and 5 from J, leaving 14 bases between them. Germline loops: CDR1 SQVTM, CDR2 ANQGSEA. The CDR3 sequence is 12 residues long. Profiled with immunoSEQ multiplex PCR; TCRdb holds only in-frame clones, not every one. The table shows 100,000 to 150,000 clones, with 70% to 90% occurring only once. Material: PBMCs, obtained after 24 months of ibrutinib treatment. The TCR originated in a human donor with chronic lymphocytic leukemia. The chain joins TRBV29-1 to TRBJ2-7, with a possible D match to TRBD1 (6 bases). The CDR3 here is CSVSGVGHEQYF. The CDR3 DNA reads as TGCAGCGTCTCAGGGGTAGGGCACGAGCAGTACTTC.